This T cell receptor (beta chain) was found in a study of T cell repertoires in aging, cancer and after chemotherapy. Rearranged V-D-J TRB sequences were amplified with a mixed TRB-A/B primer pool. MiXCR, run by TCRdb on the multiplex PCR reads, gives a single entry per CDR3 protein. The repertoire holds around 8,800 distinct CDR3 sequences, with more than 20% as singletons. Amplification of TCR beta used genomic DNA extracted from peripheral blood. CDR1 and CDR2 (germline): SGHAT, FQNNGV. The CDR3 has 16 residues. With 5 bases clipped from V and 8 bases from J, the junction kept 14 bases outside the gene matches.

J is TRBJ2-1 and V is TRBV11-2; 8 bases align to TRBD2. This sequence originates from a human donor with a blood cancer. The donor label of this sample is uncertain. The sequencing sample was made of blood. CDR3 in amino acids: CASSHLTGTSPDEQFF. DNA of the CDR3: TGTGCCAGCAGCCATCTAACCGGGACTAGTCCAGATGAGCAGTTCTTC.